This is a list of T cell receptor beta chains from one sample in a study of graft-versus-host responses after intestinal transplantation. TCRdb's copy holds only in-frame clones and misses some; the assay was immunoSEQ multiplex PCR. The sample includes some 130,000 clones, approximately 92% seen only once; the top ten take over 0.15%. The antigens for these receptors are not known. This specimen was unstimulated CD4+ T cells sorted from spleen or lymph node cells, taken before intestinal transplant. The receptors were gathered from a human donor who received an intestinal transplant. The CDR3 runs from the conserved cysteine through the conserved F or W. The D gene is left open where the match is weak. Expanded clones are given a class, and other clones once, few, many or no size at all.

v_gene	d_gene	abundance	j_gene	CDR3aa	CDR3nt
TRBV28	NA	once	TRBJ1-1	CASNDQDAVEAFF	TGTGCCAGCAATGATCAGGACGCCGTCGAGGCTTTCTTT
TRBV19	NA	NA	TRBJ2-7	CASSSRDGRYEQYF	TGTGCCAGTAGTTCCCGGGACGGTAGATACGAGCAGTACTTC
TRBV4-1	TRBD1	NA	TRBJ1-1	CASSRQGDRASNTEAFF	TGCGCCAGCAGCCGACAGGGGGACAGAGCGTCCAACACTGAAGCTTTCTTT
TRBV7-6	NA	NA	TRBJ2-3	CASSFTGLGDTQYF	TGTGCCAGCAGCTTTACAGGGTTGGGAGATACGCAGTATTTT
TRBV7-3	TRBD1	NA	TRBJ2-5	CASSLIPIETGGQETQYF	TGTGCCAGCAGCTTAATTCCGATCGAGACAGGGGGCCAAGAGACCCAGTACTTC
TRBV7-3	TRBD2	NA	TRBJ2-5	CASSLRLAGQPPEETQYF	TGTGCCAGCAGCTTGAGGCTAGCGGGGCAACCGCCGGAGGAGACCCAGTACTTC
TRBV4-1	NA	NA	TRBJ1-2	CASSQPAGIFSGYTF	TGCGCCAGCAGCCAGCCGGCAGGGATCTTTTCGGGCTACACCTTC
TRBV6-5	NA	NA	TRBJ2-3	CATRDHSTDTQYF	TGTGCCACCCGGGACCATAGCACAGATACGCAGTATTTT
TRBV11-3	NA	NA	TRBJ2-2	CASSPRDSAGELFF	TGTGCCAGCAGCCCTCGGGACTCGGCCGGGGAGCTGTTTTTT
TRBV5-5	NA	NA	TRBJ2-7	CASSLSRVSSANEQYF	TGTGCCAGCAGCTTGTCGCGGGTATCTTCCGCTAACGAGCAGTACTTC
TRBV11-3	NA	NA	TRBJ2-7	CASSLDSYEQYF	TGTGCCAGCAGCTTAGACTCCTACGAGCAGTACTTC
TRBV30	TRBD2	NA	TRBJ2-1	CAWSVGTSGGTYNEQFF	TGTGCCTGGAGTGTGGGGACTAGCGGGGGAACCTACAATGAGCAGTTCTTC
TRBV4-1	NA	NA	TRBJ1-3	CASSQDSRRFAGNTIYF	TGCGCCAGCAGCCAAGATAGTCGGAGGTTTGCTGGAAACACCATATATTTT